The 6 T cell receptor beta chains in this list originate from one sample, sequenced in a study of graft-versus-host responses after intestinal transplantation. Approximately 200,000 CFSE-labeled responder cells were plated with approximately 200,000 irradiated, violet-dye-labeled stimulator cells. TCRdb's copy holds only in-frame clones and misses some; the assay was immunoSEQ multiplex PCR. The repertoire has over 8,000 clones, under 40% of them found once; the top ten carry about 13%. This specimen was alloreactive CD8+ T cells from a mixed lymphocyte reaction culture, taken before intestinal transplant. Subset: CFSE-low proliferating T cells sorted from roughly six-day pre-transplant mixed lymphocyte reaction (GvH or HvG direction). The receptors were gathered from a human patient who received an intestinal transplant.

This clone occurred a few times. The J gene is TRBJ2-5, the V gene TRBV7-9, with 11 positions matching TRBD2. This CDR3 is 17 amino acids long. V lost 5 bases and J lost 2; bases outside the gene matches: 10. The germline CDR1 and CDR2 sequences are SEHNR and FQNEAQ (reference sequence). The CDR3 region has the DNA TGTGCCAGCAGCCCTAAGGGGACTAGCGGAGGACAAGAGACCCAGTACTTC. It encodes CASSPKGTSGGQETQYF.

The chain uses TRBV6-6 and TRBJ2-2; TRBD2 matches 10 bases. There are 15 residues in the CDR3. V was pared by 2 bases and J by 5 bases, with 2 bases of the junction left unmatched. The germline V gene has CDR1 MNHNY and CDR2 SVGAGI (reference sequence). CDR3 in amino acids: CASSYLLAGTGELFF. The CDR3 DNA follows: TGTGCCAGCAGTTACCTACTAGCGGGGACCGGGGAGCTGTTTTTT.

This clone was detected only a few times. The chain links TRBV29-1 to TRBJ2-7, with a tentative D call TRBD1 (6 bases). CDR1 is SQVTM and CDR2 is ANQGSEA in the germline V gene. The length of the CDR3 is 12 residues. Between the trimmed V and J ends, which lost 4 bases and 5 bases, there was a span of 12 bases. This CDR3 reads CSVVDSVNEQYF. Written as DNA, the CDR3 is TGCAGCGTTGTGGACAGTGTCAACGAGCAGTACTTC.

The chain recombines TRBV6-1 with TRBJ2-6; D is unresolved. There are 19 residues in the CDR3. Germline V CDR1 and CDR2: MNHNS, SASEGT. V was shortened by 3 bases and J by 0 bases, with 18 bases between the two germline ends. The CDR3 here is CASSDRDLFLSSGANVLTF. The CDR3 region has the DNA TGTGCCAGCAGTGATCGCGACTTATTCCTAAGCTCTGGGGCCAACGTCCTGACTTTC.

The gene calls are TRBV27 and TRBJ1-6; a possible D gene is TRBD1 (5 bases). The V and J ends lost 9 bases and 9 bases respectively, with 15 bases between them. CDR3 length: 13 residues. Germline V gene data show CDR1 as MNHEY and CDR2 as SMNVEV (reference sequence). The CDR3 protein is CASRGDLISPLHF. The DNA of the CDR3 is TGTGCCAGTCGGGGGGATTTAATTTCACCCCTCCACTTT.

The rearrangement uses TRBV13 and TRBJ2-7, with 9 positions matching TRBD1. The germline V gene encodes CDR1 PRHDT and CDR2 FYEKMQ (reference sequence). The ends lost 4 bases at V and 2 bases at J; junction bases unmatched: 12. This CDR3 is 17 amino acids long. The CDR3 DNA reads TGTGCCAGCAGCTCCTCCCGGACAGGGGCCCTAGCCTACGAGCAGTACTTC. It yields the protein CASSSSRTGALAYEQYF.